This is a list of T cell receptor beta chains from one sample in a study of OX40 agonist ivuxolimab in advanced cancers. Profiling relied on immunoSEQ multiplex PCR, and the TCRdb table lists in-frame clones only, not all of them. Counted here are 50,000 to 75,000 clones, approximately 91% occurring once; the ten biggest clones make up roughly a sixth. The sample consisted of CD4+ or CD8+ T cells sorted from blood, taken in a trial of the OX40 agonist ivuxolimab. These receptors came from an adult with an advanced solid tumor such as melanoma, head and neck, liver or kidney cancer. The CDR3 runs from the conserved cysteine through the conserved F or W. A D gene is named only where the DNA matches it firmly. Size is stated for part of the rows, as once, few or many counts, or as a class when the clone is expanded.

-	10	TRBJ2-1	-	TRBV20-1	CSARDDEQFF	TGCAGTGCTAGAGACGATGAGCAGTTCTTC
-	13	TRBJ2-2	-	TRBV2	CASGRDWAGELFF	TGTGCCAGCGGCCGGGACTGGGCCGGGGAGCTGTTTTTT
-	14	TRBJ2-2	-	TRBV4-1	CASSQDAGTGELFF	TGCGCCAGCAGCCAAGATGCCGGAACCGGGGAGCTGTTTTTT
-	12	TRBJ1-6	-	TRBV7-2	CASSPGGSPLHF	TGTGCCAGCAGTCCCGGCGGTTCACCCCTCCACTTT
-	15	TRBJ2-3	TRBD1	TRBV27	CASSSPTGAKDTQYF	TGTGCCAGCAGTTCCCCGACAGGGGCAAAAGATACGCAGTATTTT
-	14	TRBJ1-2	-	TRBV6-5	CASSPQSPTYGYTF	TGTGCCAGCAGTCCCCAATCCCCGACCTATGGCTACACCTTC
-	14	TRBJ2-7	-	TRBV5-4	CASSLDQSTYEQYF	TGTGCCAGCAGCTTGGACCAGAGTACCTACGAGCAGTACTTC
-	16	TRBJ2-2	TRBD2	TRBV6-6	CASSWTKRGGPGELFF	TGTGCCAGCAGTTGGACAAAGCGGGGGGGCCCCGGGGAGCTGTTTTTT
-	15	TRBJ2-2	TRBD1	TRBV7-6	CASSLTGGNTGELFF	TGTGCCAGCAGCTTGACAGGGGGGAACACCGGGGAGCTGTTTTTT
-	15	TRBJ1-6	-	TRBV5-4	CASSFWENYNSPLHF	TGTGCCAGCAGCTTTTGGGAGAACTATAATTCACCCCTCCACTTT
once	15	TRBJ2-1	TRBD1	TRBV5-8	CASSWVGTDYNEQFF	TGTGCCAGCAGTTGGGTCGGGACAGACTACAATGAGCAGTTCTTC
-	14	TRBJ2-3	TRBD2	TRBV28	CASSLLAGQDTQYF	TGTGCCAGCAGCCTACTAGCGGGGCAAGATACGCAGTATTTT
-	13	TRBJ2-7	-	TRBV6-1	CASSFSGAYEQYF	TGTGCCAGCAGTTTTTCAGGAGCCTACGAGCAGTACTTC
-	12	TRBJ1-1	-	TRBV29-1	CSVIDARTEAFF	TGCAGCGTTATAGACGCGAGGACTGAAGCTTTCTTT
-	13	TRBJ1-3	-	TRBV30	CAWSGTSGNTIYF	TGTGCCTGGAGTGGCACCTCTGGAAACACCATATATTTT
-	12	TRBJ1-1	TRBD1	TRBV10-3	CAIREGAAEAFF	TGTGCCATCAGGGAGGGGGCGGCTGAAGCTTTCTTT
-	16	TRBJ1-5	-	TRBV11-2	CASSERAVYSNQPQHF	TGTGCCAGCAGCGAGAGGGCCGTCTATAGCAATCAGCCCCAGCATTTT
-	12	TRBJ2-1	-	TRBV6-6	CASSYSTEQQFF	TGTGCCAGCAGTTACTCGACGGAGCAGCAGTTCTTC
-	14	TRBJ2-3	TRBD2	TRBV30	CAWSRGGSWDTQYF	TGTGCCTGGAGCCGGGGGGGGAGCTGGGATACGCAGTATTTT
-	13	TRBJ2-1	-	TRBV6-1	CASSVDGYNEQFF	TGTGCCAGCAGTGTGGATGGCTACAATGAGCAGTTCTTC
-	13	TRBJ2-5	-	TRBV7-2	CASSLVSQETQYF	TGTGCCAGCAGCTTAGTTAGCCAAGAGACCCAGTACTTC
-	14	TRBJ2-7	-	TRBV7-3	CATLYTGGSYEQYF	TGTGCCACCCTTTATACTGGGGGTTCCTACGAGCAGTACTTC
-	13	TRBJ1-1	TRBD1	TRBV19	CASSLQGVDEAFF	TGTGCCAGTAGCTTACAGGGGGTAGATGAAGCTTTCTTT
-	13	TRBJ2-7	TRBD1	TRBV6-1	CASNDRVGYEQYF	TGTGCCAGCAACGACAGGGTAGGCTACGAGCAGTACTTC
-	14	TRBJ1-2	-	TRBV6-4	CASSDSNGGHGYTF	TGTGCCAGCAGTGACTCGAATGGGGGCCATGGCTACACCTTC
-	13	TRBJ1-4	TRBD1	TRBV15	CATEDRVNEKLFF	TGTGCCACCGAAGACAGGGTTAATGAAAAACTGTTTTTT
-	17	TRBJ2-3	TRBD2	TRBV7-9	CASSQTSGGLSTDTQYF	TGTGCCAGCAGCCAGACTAGCGGGGGGCTGAGCACAGATACGCAGTATTTT
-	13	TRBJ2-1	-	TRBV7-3	CASSSSGVGEQFF	TGTGCCAGCAGCTCCTCAGGGGTAGGTGAGCAGTTCTTC
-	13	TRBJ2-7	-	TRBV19	CASSPRLGFEQYF	TGTGCCAGTAGTCCTCGCCTTGGGTTCGAGCAGTACTTC
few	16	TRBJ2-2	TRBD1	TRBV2	CASSEGQGLRTGELFF	TGTGCCAGCAGTGAAGGACAGGGTCTTCGGACCGGGGAGCTGTTTTTT
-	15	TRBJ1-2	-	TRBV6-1	CASRPQAPGPGGYTF	TGTGCCAGCCGGCCCCAGGCCCCAGGCCCTGGGGGCTACACCTTC
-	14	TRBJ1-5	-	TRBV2	CASSEYGGGQPQHF	TGTGCCAGCAGTGAGTACGGGGGGGGTCAGCCCCAGCATTTT
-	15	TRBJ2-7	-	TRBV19	CASSIDGRKNYEQYF	TGTGCCAGTAGTATAGATGGTCGAAAAAACTACGAGCAGTACTTC
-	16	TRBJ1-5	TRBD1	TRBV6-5	CASSYYGTGTHQPQHF	TGTGCCAGCAGTTACTACGGGACAGGGACCCACCAGCCCCAGCATTTT
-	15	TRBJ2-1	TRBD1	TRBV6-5	CASSYFRTGSHEQFF	TGTGCCAGCAGTTACTTCAGGACAGGCTCCCATGAGCAGTTCTTC
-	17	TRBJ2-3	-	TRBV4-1	CASSRDEQFSSTDTQYF	TGCGCCAGCAGCCGGGACGAACAATTTTCTAGCACAGATACGCAGTATTTT
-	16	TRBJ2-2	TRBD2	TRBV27	CASSLLASGGAGELFF	TGTGCCAGCAGTTTACTGGCTAGCGGGGGGGCCGGGGAGCTGTTTTTT